This TCR beta chain was captured in a study of T cell responses to AZD1222 COVID-19 vaccine (dated by TCRdb to 2020 to 2023). In the study overall: AZD1222 recipients whose second dose came at about 4 weeks and those whose second dose came at about 12 weeks were combined into one group, since spike-specific TCR depth and breadth did not differ between the two schedules. TCR sequencing was performed for about 240 trial participants, of whom about 200 were given two doses of AZD1222 and approximately 26 were given two doses of MenACWY control vaccine. Trial participants were enrolled by age into 18-55, 56-69 and 70-plus year subgroups, with about 150, 27 and 61 TCR-sequenced participants respectively. Here is what the overall study found, with its caveats: Because no day 14 peak-response samples were available, repertoires were characterized only after the peak T cell response. Participants were mostly white British and included more females than males, and it was suggested by the authors that clonal diversity may have been underestimated. Reportedly, almost half of the unique spike-specific TCRs recognized epitopes lying outside the regions that are mutated in the B.1.351 and B.1.1.7 variants. Spike-specific TCR breadth and depth rose significantly after two AZD1222 doses compared with day 0 and with MenACWY recipients. Conclusions about previously exposed vaccinees are limited, since just five to seven AZD1222 recipients were seropositive for SARS-CoV-2 at baseline. The 56-69-year group was small, and its depth increase did not reach significance, likely because of low power. Vaccine-associated CD4 TCRs spanned the whole spike protein, with dominant responses in regions 160-218 and 743-854.

Interpreted using the paper, the time point label stands for: baseline before first vaccination. Samples from vaccinated people were obtained from the UK trials COV001 and COV002, which included a single-blind randomized controlled phase 2/3 trial of AZD1222 (ChAdOx1 nCoV-19) in healthy adults. For TCRbeta chain sequencing, PBMC samples from trial participants were taken at day 0 and at day 28 after the second dose. This clone occurred a few times. It lacks a known antigen. Nothing much larger sits one base from this clone, and base qualities are not available. The CDR3 runs 14 amino acids, cysteine and valine included. Only CDR3 DNA remains: 42 bases, in frame from the first base. The germline V gene (reference sequence) yields WNHNN for CDR1 and SYGVQD for CDR2. V loses 11 bases at its end and J loses 0 bases; junction bases beyond the gene matches: 8. The CDR3 regions of human TCRbeta chains were analyzed by immunosequencing. The authors processed their data as follows. TCRs in the repertoires were compared against a reference library of SARS-CoV-2-specific TCRs that had been generated with the MIRA antigen-specificity platform. Breadth was defined as the fraction of unique TCRs that were SARS-CoV-2-associated, and depth was defined as the fraction of total T cells that were SARS-CoV-2-associated. Using the MIRA data, each spike-specific TCR was assigned both to the spike region to which the TCR was reactive and to a CD4 or CD8 class. Log10-transformed breadth and depth values were compared by one-way ANOVA with Sidak's multiple comparisons tests. In TCRdb, the immuneACCESS table is reduced to in-frame sequences with V and J assigned. These tables do not hold every clone; where another copy was compared, an unresolved V gene accounts for under half, and the others remain unexplained. V and J calls and clone size follow that table, whereas D and trimming were derived from the DNA. The sample yields approximately 170,000 clones; 85% to 90% were counted once. The ten largest make up 6.9% of the sample.

Sequenced material: peripheral blood, taken on day 0 of AZD1222 vaccination. This TCR derives from an adult in good health. The chain joins TRBV10-1 to TRBJ2-7, with 9 bases aligning to TRBD1. The DNA is TGCGCCCGGCGCCGGGACAGGGCCTCCTACGAGCAGTACGTC. Its protein reads: CARRRDRASYEQYV.